Shown below are 29 T cell receptor beta chains from a single sample sequenced in a study of post-analysis software for immune sequencing data. Study outcomes and limitations: About five TRBV segments appeared more often in patients than in controls, and TRBV5-6, TRBV5-1 and TRBV20-1 were among these.

Prepared TCR beta cDNA libraries contained unique molecular identifiers. MiXCR was run by TCRdb on the PCR reads, yielding one entry per CDR3 protein. The sample carries about 380,000 distinct CDR3 sequences, around a third recorded once. The antigens of these receptors remain unknown. The sample taken for sequencing was blood. All receptors derive from a girl aged 10 to 17 with multiple sclerosis.

About this clonotype: Compared with germline, one end of the junction differs, possibly owing to a read error. The V call is TRBV24-1, the J call TRBJ1-2; 8 nucleotides line up with TRBD1. Per the germline V gene, CDR1 is KGHDR and CDR2 is SFDVKD. This CDR3 has 16 residues. The CDR3 loop is CAASDPHDRGNYGYTF. The CDR3 DNA reads TGTGCCGCCAGTGACCCACACGACAGGGGCAACTATGGCTACACCTTC.

This clonotype has only a few counts. The CDR3 here is CASSPGTGARILSPLHF. CDR3 DNA sequence: TGCGCCAGCAGCCCGGGGACAGGGGCCCGTATATTGTCACCCCTCCACTTT. The rearrangement links TRBV5-1 to TRBJ1-6; 10 bases match TRBD1. CDR1 and CDR2 from the germline V gene are SGHRS and YFSETQ. The ends lost 4 bases at V and 10 bases at J; junction bases unmatched: 14. The CDR3 covers 17 residues.

The CDR3 spells CASSPDRDSPLHF. As DNA, the CDR3 is TGTGCCAGCAGTCCCGACAGGGACTCACCCCTCCACTTT. V and J are TRBV6-2 or TRBV6-3 and TRBJ1-6; 7 nucleotides line up with TRBD1. The CDR3 runs to 13 residues. Germline assignment: CDR1 MNHEY and CDR2 SVGEGT. V lost 5 bases to trimming and J lost 10 bases; unmatched junction nucleotides: 5.

J is TRBJ2-7 and V is TRBV6-5, with TRBD1 as a possible D gene (6 bases). Germline-derived CDR1 and CDR2 are MNHEY and SVGAGI. V was shortened by 6 bases and J by 0 bases, with 12 bases between the two germline ends. CDR3 length: 14 residues. The DNA of the CDR3 is TGTGCCAGCAGCGGTCGGGACAACTCCTACGAGCAGTACTTC. It is translated as CASSGRDNSYEQYF.

V usage is TRBV5-1 and J usage is TRBJ1-6; no clear D gene. Germline CDR1 reads SGHRS; CDR2 reads YFSETQ. The CDR3 has 15 amino acids. V was shortened by 2 bases and J by 0 bases, with 6 bases between the two germline ends. The DNA of the CDR3 is TGCGCCAGCAGCTTCAGAAGCTCCTATAATTCACCCCTCCACTTT. Translation gives CASSFRSSYNSPLHF.

This clonotype came up a few times. The rearrangement uses TRBV7-3 and TRBJ2-1; 7 positions match TRBD1. The germline CDR1 and CDR2 sequences are SGHTA and FQGTGA. The CDR3 is 14 amino acids. V lost 2 bases and J lost 9; bases outside the gene matches: 7. CDR3 sequence (DNA): TGTGCCAGCAGCTTAGAGACAGGGTTAGGTGAGCAGTTCTTC. It is translated as CASSLETGLGEQFF.

As DNA, the CDR3 is TGCAGCGTCGGACAGGGGCCCGACACTGAAGCTTTCTTT. Protein: CSVGQGPDTEAFF. The V and J genes are TRBV29-1 and TRBJ1-1, with TRBD1 matching over 9 bases. CDR1 is SQVTM and CDR2 is ANQGSEA in the germline V gene. The V and J ends lost 6 bases and 3 bases, in that order; junction bases with no gene match: 5. This CDR3 region has 13 residues.

This clonotype has more than one count but fewer than ten. The chain links TRBV7-9 to TRBJ2-5, with 8 positions matching TRBD2. The V segment lost 5 bases and the J segment 3 bases; nucleotides outside the gene matches: 5. CDR1 is SEHNR and CDR2 is FQNEAQ in the germline V gene (reference sequence). This CDR3 has 14 amino acids. CDR3 DNA sequence: TGTGCCAGCAGCCCCAAGGGACTAGAAGAGACCCAGTACTTC. Protein sequence: CASSPKGLEETQYF.

This chain uses TRBV5-1 with TRBJ2-7, with D unresolved. Trimming removed 3 bases at V and 12 bases at J, with 22 bases between. This CDR3 has 14 amino acids. Per the germline V gene, CDR1 is SGHRS and CDR2 is YFSETQ. The CDR3 loop reads CASSSGRPLGVRYF. CDR3 DNA sequence: TGCGCCAGCAGCTCCGGACGGCCCCTTGGGGTGCGGTACTTC.

In DNA form, the CDR3 reads TGTGCCACCGGGGAAGCCGATTACTACGAGCAGTACTTC. Translated: CATGEADYYEQYF. The chain joins TRBV6-2 or TRBV6-3 to TRBJ2-7, with TRBD2 as a possible D gene (5 bases). This CDR3 contains 13 residues. CDR1 MNHEY and CDR2 SVGEGT come from the germline V gene. The V end lost 10 bases, the J end lost 3 bases, and 16 bases lay between the germline ends.

This chain joins TRBV29-1 and TRBJ2-3, with 10 bases that match TRBD2. Trimming cost V 3 bases and J 4 bases; bases outside gene matches: 19. CDR1 and CDR2 (germline): SQVTM, ANQGSEA. CDR3 size: 19 residues. Here the CDR3 reads CSVEPVAGGPDQDSDTQYF. In DNA, the CDR3 is TGCAGCGTTGAGCCGGTAGCGGGGGGCCCCGATCAGGATTCAGATACGCAGTATTTT.

This clonotype was counted between two and nine times. CDR3 in DNA: TGCAGTGCTAGACGGACGGGGACGGGAGAGACCCAGTACTTC. This sequence encodes CSARRTGTGETQYF. The rearrangement links TRBV20-1 to TRBJ2-5; perhaps D is TRBD1 or TRBD2 (5 bases each). Germline assignment: CDR1 DFQATT and CDR2 SNEGSKA (reference sequence). The CDR3 runs to 14 residues. Trimming pared 2 bases from V and 4 bases from J, leaving 14 bases between.

In this sample, this clonotype turned up a few times. CDR3 sequence: CASSPGPNGYTF. CDR3 in DNA: TGTGCCAGCAGCCCGGGGCCCAATGGCTACACCTTC. This chain connects TRBV7-2 to TRBJ1-2, with TRBD1 as a possible D gene (5 bases). V lost 5 bases to trimming and J lost 6 bases, with 10 bases between them. The CDR3 is 12 residues long. Per germline, CDR1 SGHTA and CDR2 FQGNSA.

This clonotype has a handful of counts. The V gene is TRBV29-1, the J gene TRBJ2-5, with D unresolved. The CDR3 loop spans 11 amino acids. Trimming took off 3 bases at V and 2 bases at J, with 4 bases between the two ends. Germline lookup yields CDR1 SQVTM and CDR2 ANQGSEA. The CDR3 coding sequence is TGCAGCGTTGACCTTCAAGAGACCCAGTACTTC. Residues: CSVDLQETQYF.

This clonotype occurred a few times. V gene TRBV20-1 combines with J gene TRBJ2-1; unclear D gene. The CDR3 has 13 residues. V lost 1 base and J 8 bases, leaving 12 bases between the germline ends. Germline CDR1 reads DFQATT; CDR2 reads SNEGSKA (reference sequence). The CDR3 region has the DNA TGCAGTGCTAGAGTCATCCGCCTGCATGAGCAGTTCTTC. It yields the protein CSARVIRLHEQFF.

This clonotype came up a few times. The chain links TRBV30 to TRBJ2-3; 12 bases line up with TRBD2. V trimming: 7 bases; J trimming: 7 bases; junction bases outside the gene matches: 6. Germline CDR1 is GTSNPN and CDR2 is SVGIG (reference sequence). The CDR3 covers 13 residues. This CDR3 reads CASSSGGAHTQYF. CDR3 in DNA: TGTGCCTCCTCTAGCGGGGGGGCTCATACGCAGTATTTT.

This clonotype was seen a handful of times. The genes are TRBV12-3 or TRBV12-4 and TRBJ2-1; D is tentatively TRBD1 or TRBD2 (5 bases each). V shed 6 bases and J shed 11 bases, with 14 bases lying between them. The CDR3 has 12 residues. CDR3 sequence (DNA): TGTGCCAGCAGCACGGGGCCACCCAAGCAGTTCTTC. It is translated as CASSTGPPKQFF.

The chain carries TRBV7-8 and TRBJ2-4; 9 bases map to TRBD2. The DNA end favors TRBJ2-7, so the J call may be wrong. The V gene's germline CDR1 is SGHVS and CDR2 FQNEAQ. The CDR3 has 15 amino acids. CDR3 nucleotide sequence: TGTGCCAGCAGCCTCCTAGCGGGGTTTTTCTACGAGCAGTACTTC. It specifies CASSLLAGFFYEQYF.

The chain links TRBV5-6 to TRBJ1-5; D might be TRBD1 (5 bases). Germline lookup yields CDR1 SGHDT and CDR2 YYEEEE. This CDR3 is 16 amino acids long. V dropped 2 bases and J dropped 4 bases, with 16 bases sitting between them. CDR3 sequence: CASSFSQGARNQPQHF. CDR3 coding DNA: TGTGCCAGCAGCTTTTCCCAGGGTGCAAGAAATCAGCCCCAGCATTTT.

The rearrangement joins TRBV12-3 or TRBV12-4 to TRBJ2-3; D might be TRBD1 (5 bases). This CDR3 region has 14 residues. The V gene lost 7 bases and the J gene lost 4 bases, with 15 bases spanning the gap. CDR3 sequence reads: CASTPWGRADTQYF. The CDR3 DNA follows: TGTGCCAGCACTCCTTGGGGCCGGGCAGATACGCAGTATTTT.

This chain uses TRBV7-4 with TRBJ1-1, with D possibly matching TRBD1 (6 bases). The V and J ends lost 3 bases and 5 bases respectively, with 13 bases between them. Germline loops: CDR1 SGHVT, CDR2 SQSDAQ. The CDR3 spans 14 residues. DNA of the CDR3: TGTGCCAGCAGCTTTACAGGGTTGGGAACTGAAGCTTTCTTT. This encodes CASSFTGLGTEAFF.

V usage is TRBV12-3 or TRBV12-4 and J usage is TRBJ2-5; possible D gene TRBD2, 5 bases. Trimming shortened V by 8 bases and J by 5 bases, and 12 bases separated the two germline ends. The CDR3 is made up of 12 amino acids. The CDR3 is CASGGVGETQYF. The CDR3 nucleotides are TGTGCCAGCGGAGGTGTCGGCGAGACCCAGTACTTC.

The chain has TRBV4-1 and TRBJ2-7; 7 bases fit TRBD1. The germline gives CDR1 MGHRA, CDR2 YSYEKL. With V trimmed by 2 bases and J by 2 bases, 3 bases remained unmatched. The CDR3 extends over 14 amino acids. The CDR3 sequence: CASSQRDSPYEQYF. The CDR3 DNA follows: TGCGCCAGCAGCCAAAGGGACAGCCCCTACGAGCAGTACTTC.

This chain uses TRBV3-1 with TRBJ2-4, with D possibly TRBD1 on 5 matching bases. The assigned J gene may be wrong: the sequence end matches TRBJ2-7 better. CDR1 and CDR2 (germline): LGHDT, YNNKEL (reference sequence). CDR3 length: 15 amino acids. CDR3 region: CASSQDRASLYEQYF. CDR3 DNA sequence: TGTGCCAGCAGCCAAGACAGGGCCTCCCTCTACGAGCAGTACTTC.

The CDR3 nucleotides are TGTGCCAGCAGTTACAGCGGGACAGGGTCCAATGAGCAGTTCTTC. Its protein product is CASSYSGTGSNEQFF. This sequence joins TRBV6-6 and TRBJ2-1; 9 bases map to TRBD1. The length of the CDR3 is 15 residues. V gave up 2 bases and J gave up 6 bases; unmatched junction bases: 5. Germline values: CDR1 MNHNY, CDR2 SVGAGI (reference sequence).

Worth noting for this clonotype: A read error may produce the germline difference seen at one junction end. V and J are TRBV6-5 and TRBJ2-3; D remains ambiguous. The CDR3 sequence is 13 residues long. Looked up from germline, CDR1 is MNHEY and CDR2 is SVGAGI. The CDR3 region has the DNA TGTGCCGGCAGTACCGCTGGCACAGATACGCAGTATTTT. Amino acids: CAGSTAGTDTQYF.

The chain recombines TRBV4-1 with TRBJ2-5; a weak D match, TRBD1 (5 bases). Germline V gives CDR1 MGHRA, CDR2 YSYEKL. Trimming removed 6 bases from V and 5 bases from J, with 19 bases in between. The CDR3 totals 15 residues. The CDR3 DNA is TGCGCCAGCAGTTACGCCCCACAGGCAGGGGAGACCCAGTACTTC. Translating it yields CASSYAPQAGETQYF.

A remark on this clonotype: Compared with germline, one end of the junction differs, possibly owing to a read error. The chain joins TRBV4-1 to TRBJ1-4, with D uncertain. The CDR3 sequence is 13 residues long. Looked up from germline, CDR1 is MGHRA and CDR2 is YSYEKL. CDR3 coding DNA: TGCGCCAGCAGCCAAGTACCGAATGGAAAACTGTTTTTT. Residues: CASSQVPNGKLFF.

The gene calls are TRBV6-6 and TRBJ1-2, with TRBD1 identical over 7 bases. This CDR3 is 14 amino acids long. Germline V gene lookup returns CDR1 MNHNY and CDR2 SVGAGI (reference sequence). The junction had 7 bases not matched to a gene; V was cut back by 6 bases and J by 3 bases. The CDR3 here is CASRPGGDYYGYTF. CDR3 DNA sequence: TGTGCCAGCAGGCCAGGGGGGGACTACTATGGCTACACCTTC.